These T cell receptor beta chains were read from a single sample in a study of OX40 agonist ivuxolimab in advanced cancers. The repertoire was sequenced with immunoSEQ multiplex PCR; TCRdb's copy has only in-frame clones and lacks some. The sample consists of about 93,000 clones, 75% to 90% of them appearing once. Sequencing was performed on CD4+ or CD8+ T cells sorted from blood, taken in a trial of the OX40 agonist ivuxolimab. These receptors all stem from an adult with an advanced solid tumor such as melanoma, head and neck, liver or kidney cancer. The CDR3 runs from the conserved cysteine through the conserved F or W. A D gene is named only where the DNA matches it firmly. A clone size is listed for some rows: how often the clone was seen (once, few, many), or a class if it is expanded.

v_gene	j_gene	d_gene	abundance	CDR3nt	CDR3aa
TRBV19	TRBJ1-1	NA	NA	TGTGCCAGTACCGGGGTGACAAAAGGGGGGAACACTGAAGCTTTCTTT	CASTGVTKGGNTEAFF
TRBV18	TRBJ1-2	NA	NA	TGTGCCAGCTCACCCCAGGGGTACTGGGGCTACACCTTC	CASSPQGYWGYTF
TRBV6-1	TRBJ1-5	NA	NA	TGTGCCAGCAGGGAACTTCGACAAATAGGGGGCAATCAGCCCCAGCATTTT	CASRELRQIGGNQPQHF
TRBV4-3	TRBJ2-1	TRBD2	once	TGCGCCAGCAGCCAAGATTTGGCGGGAGGGATGAACAATGAGCAGTTCTTC	CASSQDLAGGMNNEQFF
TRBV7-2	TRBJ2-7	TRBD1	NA	TGTGCCAGCAGCTTAGCGACCGGGACAGGAAACGAGCAGTACTTC	CASSLATGTGNEQYF
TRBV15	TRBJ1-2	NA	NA	TGTGCCACCAGCAGAGATTTACTAGGGATTTCGGACTATGGCTACACCTTC	CATSRDLLGISDYGYTF
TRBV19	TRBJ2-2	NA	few	TGTGCCAGTAGTATGGCGAGTGGGGAGCTGTTTTTT	CASSMASGELFF
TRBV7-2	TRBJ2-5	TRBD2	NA	TGTGCCAGCAGCCCTGGGGGAGGGCAAAAGACCCAGTACTTC	CASSPGGGQKTQYF
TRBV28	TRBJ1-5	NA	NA	TGTGCCAGCAGTTTACTGAGGGGGCCCCAGCATTTT	CASSLLRGPQHF
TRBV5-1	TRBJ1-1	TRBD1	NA	TGCGCCAGCAGCTCGCCCCCGGGGGCAGGGGGCCAGAACACTGAAGCTTTCTTT	CASSSPPGAGGQNTEAFF
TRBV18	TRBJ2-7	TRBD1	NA	TGTGCCAGCTCACTAAGCCGGGACAGCTCCTACGAGCAGTACTTC	CASSLSRDSSYEQYF
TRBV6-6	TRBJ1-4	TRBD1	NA	TGTGCCAGCAGTTTACGGGACAGGGGCTCGCCTAGATCTTTT	CASSLRDRGSPRSF
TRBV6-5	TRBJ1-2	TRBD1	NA	TGTGCCAGCAGAAGAAGTACAGGGGGTGGCTACACCTTC	CASRRSTGGGYTF
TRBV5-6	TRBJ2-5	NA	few	TGTGCCAGCAGCTTGGTTGGTGTAGAGACCCAGTACTTC	CASSLVGVETQYF
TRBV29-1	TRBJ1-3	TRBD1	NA	TGCAGCGTTGGGACAGGGAGAGGAAACACCATATATTTT	CSVGTGRGNTIYF
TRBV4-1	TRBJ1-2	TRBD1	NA	TGCGCCAGCAGCCCCGACAGGGAATGGGGCTACACCTTC	CASSPDREWGYTF
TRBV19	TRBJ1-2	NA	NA	TGTGCCAGTAGTATCGGACGGACGGATGGCTACACCTTC	CASSIGRTDGYTF
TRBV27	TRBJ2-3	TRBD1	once	TGTGCCAGCAGTTTTCAGGGGGTGAGGACAGATACGCAGTATTTT	CASSFQGVRTDTQYF
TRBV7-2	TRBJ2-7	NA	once	TGTGCCACCTCGGGGGACCCAAGTGCCTACGAGCAGTACTTC	CATSGDPSAYEQYF
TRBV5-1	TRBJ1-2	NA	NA	TGCGCCAGCAGCTTGGAGGCAGCACTTACGTATGGCTACACCTTC	CASSLEAALTYGYTF
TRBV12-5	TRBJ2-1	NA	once	TGTGCTAGTGGTTTTTATCGTACCAGGGGACCCAACAATGAGCAGTTCTTC	CASGFYRTRGPNNEQFF
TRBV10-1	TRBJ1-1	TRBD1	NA	TGCGCCAGCAGCCGACAGGGCCTGAACACTGAAGCTTTCTTT	CASSRQGLNTEAFF
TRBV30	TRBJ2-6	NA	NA	TGTGCCTGGAGTTCCTTGTGGGGGGCCAACGTCCTGACTTTC	CAWSSLWGANVLTF
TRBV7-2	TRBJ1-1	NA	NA	TGTGCCAGCAGCGAAGGAGGGAGGACTGAAGCTTTCTTT	CASSEGGRTEAFF
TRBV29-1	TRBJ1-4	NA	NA	TGCAGCGTTGTGGTAGCTGACGGTTATGAAAAACTGTTTTTT	CSVVVADGYEKLFF
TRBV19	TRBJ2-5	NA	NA	TGTGCCAGTTCAGGGTTTCAGGAGACCCAGTACTTC	CASSGFQETQYF
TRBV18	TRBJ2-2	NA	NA	TGTGCCAGCTCTCCCATCGGGGGGCCCGGGGAGCTGTTTTTT	CASSPIGGPGELFF
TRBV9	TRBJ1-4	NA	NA	TGTGCCAGCGGAACTTCAACTAATGAAAAACTGTTTTTT	CASGTSTNEKLFF
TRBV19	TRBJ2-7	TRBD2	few	TGTGCCAGTAGTGTCTTAGCGGGAGTTAACGAGCAGTACTTC	CASSVLAGVNEQYF
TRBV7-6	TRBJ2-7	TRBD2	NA	TGTGCCAGCAGTTGGACTAGCCTCTCCTACGAGCAGTACTTC	CASSWTSLSYEQYF
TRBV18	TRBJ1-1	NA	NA	TGTGCCAGCTCACCTCCGACAGTGAACACTGAAGCTTTCTTT	CASSPPTVNTEAFF
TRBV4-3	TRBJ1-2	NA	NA	TGCGCCAGCAGCCAAGATATGGGCAGTTTCTATGGCTACACCTTC	CASSQDMGSFYGYTF
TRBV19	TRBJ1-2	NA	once	TGTGCCAGTAGTATAAGCAGGGCGGATGGCTACACCTTC	CASSISRADGYTF
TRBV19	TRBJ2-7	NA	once	TGTGCCAGTAGTATAACTGGTCCCTACGAGCAGTACTTC	CASSITGPYEQYF
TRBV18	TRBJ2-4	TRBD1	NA	TGTGCCAGCTCACCGACAGGGGGCGGGACCAAAAACATTCAGTACTTC	CASSPTGGGTKNIQYF
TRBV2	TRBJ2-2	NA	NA	TGTGCCAGCACTCAAGACGGAGCCACCGGGGAGCTGTTTTTT	CASTQDGATGELFF
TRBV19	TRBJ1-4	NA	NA	TGTGCCAGTAGTATCGCGGGAGCTGCAACTAATGAAAAACTGTTTTTT	CASSIAGAATNEKLFF
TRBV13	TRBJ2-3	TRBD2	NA	TGTGCCAGCAGCTCCGGGGGGGCCCGCACAGATACGCAGTATTTT	CASSSGGARTDTQYF
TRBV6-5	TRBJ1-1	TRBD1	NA	TGTGCCAGCAACAACAGGGGCCCCAAGGCTGAAGCTTTCTTT	CASNNRGPKAEAFF
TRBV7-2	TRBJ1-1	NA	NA	TGTGCCAGCAGCTTTCAGGGTTACATCACTGAAGCTTTCTTT	CASSFQGYITEAFF
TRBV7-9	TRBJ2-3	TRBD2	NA	TGTGCCAGCAGCAGACGTTTATCGGGGGGGCTACCAGATACGCAGTATTTT	CASSRRLSGGLPDTQYF
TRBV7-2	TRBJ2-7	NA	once	TGTGCCAGCAGCCCCCCCGGGGAGCGGGCCTATTACTTC	CASSPPGERAYYF
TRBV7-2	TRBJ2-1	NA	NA	TGTGCCAGCAGCTCTAACGGGGGCATGAACTACAATGAGCAGTTCTTC	CASSSNGGMNYNEQFF
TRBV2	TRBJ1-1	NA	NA	TGTGCCAGCAGGCGGACCTCCTGGGCTTTCTTT	CASRRTSWAFF
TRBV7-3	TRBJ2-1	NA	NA	TGTGCCAGCAGCTCCTACGGGACTCCTAGTGAGCAGTTCTTC	CASSSYGTPSEQFF
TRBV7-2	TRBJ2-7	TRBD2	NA	TGTGCCAGCAGCAAGGGAGGGAGCTCCTACGAGCAGTACTTC	CASSKGGSSYEQYF
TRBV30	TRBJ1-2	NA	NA	TGTGCCTGGAGTGTACTGCAGGCCCACGGGGGCTACACCTTC	CAWSVLQAHGGYTF
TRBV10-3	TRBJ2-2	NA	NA	TGTGCCATCAGCCCCGGCTTAGACACCGGGGAGCTGTTTTTT	CAISPGLDTGELFF